One T cell receptor beta chain is described in this entry. Its matching antigen is unknown. Assay used: immunoSEQ multiplex PCR; TCRdb lists only in-frame clones, some missing. The sample holds some 1,600,000 clones, 95% to 99% seen once. The record originates from a study of shared clonotypes between healthy human individuals. Study context: CD8 memory received one plate per donor, CD8 naive two, CD4 memory three and CD4 naive three. Study-level results: Enrolling few donors narrowed the genetic and exposure-history diversity that was represented.

This CDR3 has 14 residues. Germline V gene data show CDR1 as SGDLS and CDR2 as YYNGEE. Trimming cost V 0 bases and J 5 bases, with 9 bases left between them. This TCR derives from a man between 25 and 39 years old in good health. Sequencing was done on a sample of naive CD4+ T cells sorted from blood. The subset was: CD45RA+ positively selected. The rearrangement uses TRBV9 and TRBJ2-1; a possible D gene is TRBD1 (5 bases). The CDR3 bases are TGTGCCAGCAGCGTAGTGAGCAGGGACAATGAGCAGTTCTTC. Translated, it gives CASSVVSRDNEQFF.